A single sample gave rise to the 21 T cell receptor beta chains below, sequenced in a study of cytomegalovirus exposure and HLA in healthy donors. With 60 Vbeta and 13 Jbeta primers, the PCR was carried out. Profiling relied on immunoSEQ multiplex PCR, and the TCRdb table lists in-frame clones only, not all of them. The data hold approximately 100,000 clones, with about three quarters observed a single time. The sequenced sample consisted of PBMCs. These receptors all stem from a man in his forties or fifties in good health and CMV-seronegative.

The gene calls are TRBV4-1 and TRBJ2-7; D not resolved. CDR1 is MGHRA, CDR2 YSYEKL, per germline. Between the trimmed V and J ends, which lost 0 bases and 6 bases, there was a span of 6 bases. This CDR3 has 12 amino acids. The CDR3 reads CASSQDDSEQYF. Written as DNA, the CDR3 is TGCGCCAGCAGCCAAGATGATAGCGAGCAGTACTTC.

The chain couples TRBV9 to TRBJ2-6, with 7 bases matching TRBD1. Germline CDR1 and CDR2: SGDLS and YYNGEE. J gave up 0 bases and V 3 bases, and 3 bases lay outside the gene matches. This CDR3 has 16 amino acids. The CDR3 sequence: CASSADRSSGANVLTF. CDR3 in DNA: TGTGCCAGCAGCGCGGACAGGTCCTCTGGGGCCAACGTCCTGACTTTC. The variable domain in full, with the rest retrieved from reference TRBV9 and TRBJ2-6, is DSGVTQTPKHLITATGQRVTLRCSPRSGDLSVYWYQQSLDQGLQFLIQYYNGEERAKGNILERFSAQQFPDLHSELNLSSLELGDSALYFCASSADRSSGANVLTFGAGSRLTVL.

This clone is a singleton in its sample. The chain couples TRBV7-8 to TRBJ2-7; TRBD2 matches at 7 bases. This CDR3 has 14 amino acids. The germline V gene encodes CDR1 SGHVS and CDR2 FQNEAQ. The ends lost 1 base at V and 2 bases at J; junction bases unmatched: 2. CDR3 DNA sequence: TGTGCCAGCAGCTTAGTCGGACTAGCCTACGAGCAGTACTTC. Its protein is CASSLVGLAYEQYF.

The chain combines TRBV5-1 with TRBJ2-5; 11 bases are shared with TRBD1. The CDR3 contains 16 residues. Germline CDR1 is SGHRS and CDR2 is YFSETQ. The J segment lost 1 base and the V segment lost 4 bases, leaving 6 bases of the junction unmatched. CDR3 in amino acids: CASSPGGTGGQETQYF. The CDR3 DNA reads as TGCGCCAGCAGCCCGGGAGGGACAGGGGGCCAAGAGACCCAGTACTTC.

This sequence joins TRBV5-1 and TRBJ2-5; D is perhaps TRBD2 (7 bases). The CDR3 is 16 amino acids. V was cut by 2 bases and J by 5 bases, with 19 bases left in between. Germline values: CDR1 SGHRS, CDR2 YFSETQ. The CDR3 region has the DNA TGCGCCAGCAGCTTAGGGGGGGCAATTGATGTGGAGACCCAGTACTTC. As protein: CASSLGGAIDVETQYF.

This clone appeared a few times. The V and J genes are TRBV2 and TRBJ2-4, with D possibly being TRBD1 (5 bases). The CDR3 spans 11 residues. The V end lost 6 bases, the J end lost 10 bases, and 10 bases lay between the germline ends. Germline lookup yields CDR1 SNHLY and CDR2 FYNNEI. The CDR3 reads CASRAGKIQYF. In nucleotides, the CDR3 is TGTGCCAGCAGAGCAGGGAAAATTCAGTACTTC.

The chain links TRBV6-4 to TRBJ2-3; 8 bases fit TRBD1. The germline gives CDR1 MRHNA, CDR2 SNTAGT. The V and J ends lost 5 bases and 4 bases, in that order; junction bases with no gene match: 8. The CDR3 length is 15 residues. CDR3 residues: CASSHGTGPPDTQYF. In DNA form, the CDR3 reads TGTGCCAGCAGTCACGGGACAGGTCCCCCAGATACGCAGTATTTT.

The chain carries TRBV5-8 and TRBJ1-1, with D maybe TRBD1 (5 bases). The CDR3 runs 15 residues. Trimming stripped 0 bases from V and 1 base from J, with 10 bases between. Per the germline V gene, CDR1 is SGHTS and CDR2 is YDEGEE. In DNA form, the CDR3 reads TGTGCCAGCAGCTTGGGACAGCATCGGAACACTGAAGCTTTCTTT. Translation: CASSLGQHRNTEAFF.

This clone was recorded a few times. The CDR3 DNA reads TGTGCCAGCAGCTTAACGATCAGCGGAGCGAACACCGGGGAGCTGTTTTTT. This encodes CASSLTISGANTGELFF. The chain uses TRBV7-3 and TRBJ2-2, with a possible D match to TRBD2 (5 bases). The CDR3 covers 17 residues. V was pared by 0 bases and J by 0 bases, with 11 bases between. Germline V CDR1 and CDR2: SGHTA, FQGTGA.

J is TRBJ1-5 and V is TRBV27, with 8 bases that match TRBD1. The germline V gene encodes CDR1 MNHEY and CDR2 SMNVEV (reference sequence). Trimming at V came to 3 bases and at J to 4 bases, leaving 5 bases not matched to a gene. The CDR3 is made up of 15 amino acids. DNA of the CDR3: TGTGCCAGCAGTTTGTCGGACAGGGAAAATCAGCCCCAGCATTTT. Translating it yields CASSLSDRENQPQHF.

This chain links TRBV4-1 with TRBJ2-1; D perhaps matches TRBD2 (6 bases). Per germline, CDR1 MGHRA and CDR2 YSYEKL. The CDR3 consists of 15 residues. V was shortened by 3 bases and J by 5 bases, with 14 bases between the two germline ends. CDR3 residues: CASSHIGTSNNEQFF. The CDR3 DNA follows: TGCGCCAGCAGCCACATAGGGACTTCAAACAATGAGCAGTTCTTC.

This rearrangement joins TRBV5-8 to TRBJ2-3, with 8 positions matching TRBD2. Germline V gene sequence: CDR1 SGHTS, CDR2 YDEGEE. The V and J ends lost 3 bases and 8 bases, in that order; junction bases with no gene match: 17. The CDR3 spans 17 residues. CDR3 in DNA: TGTGCCAGCAGCTCTACGGTTGCGGGGGGTCTGTTTGGTACGCAGTATTTT. Translated, it gives CASSSTVAGGLFGTQYF. The full variable domain, with the rest looked up from reference TRBV5-8 and TRBJ2-3, is EAGVTQSPTHLIKTRGQQATLRCSPISGHTSVYWYQQALGLGLQFLLWYDEGEERNRGNFPPRFSGRQFPNYSSELNVNALELEDSALYLCASSSTVAGGLFGTQYFGPGTRLTVL.

The CDR3 loop reads CASNPGQKSYEQYF. CDR3 DNA: TGTGCCAGTAATCCGGGACAGAAGTCCTACGAGCAGTACTTC. The V gene is TRBV19, the J gene TRBJ2-5, with 7 bases fitting TRBD1. The J call could be wrong; TRBJ2-7 is a better fit for the DNA end. CDR3 length equals 14 residues. Germline values: CDR1 LNHDA, CDR2 SQIVND (reference sequence).

This clone was seen only once. The chain has TRBV11-1 and TRBJ1-6; weak D call: TRBD1 (5 bases). Germline V gene lookup returns CDR1 SGHAT and CDR2 FQDESV (reference sequence). The ends were cut back, 5 bases at V and 8 bases at J, with 16 bases in the middle. This CDR3 has 15 amino acids. The CDR3 DNA reads as TGTGCCAGCAGCCTCAGCTTGGGGCTTGATTCACCCCTCCACTTT. Residues: CASSLSLGLDSPLHF.

This chain links TRBV7-2 with TRBJ1-2; 7 nucleotides agree with TRBD1. Germline values: CDR1 SGHTA, CDR2 FQGNSA. The ends lost 4 bases at V and 3 bases at J; junction bases unmatched: 5. The CDR3 length is 14 residues. CDR3 residues: CASSSTGVDYGYTF. In DNA, the CDR3 is TGTGCCAGCAGCTCCACAGGGGTGGACTATGGCTACACCTTC.

The V and J genes are TRBV14 and TRBJ1-1, with 7 bases aligning to TRBD1. With 4 bases clipped from V and 5 bases from J, the junction kept 10 bases outside the gene matches. This CDR3 has 15 amino acids. The germline gives CDR1 SGHDN, CDR2 FVKESK. The CDR3 sequence: CASSPLDRAWTEAFF. Written as DNA, the CDR3 is TGTGCCAGCAGCCCTCTCGACAGGGCTTGGACTGAAGCTTTCTTT.

This chain uses TRBV21-1 with TRBJ1-2; no DNA check was done on the table's D call, TRBD1. TRBV21-1 is a recognized pseudogene. This CDR3 region has 15 residues. CDR3 sequence: CASSTRTGGSYGYTF. The CDR3 nucleotides read TGTGCCAGCAGCACCCGGACAGGGGGAAGCTATGGCTACACCTTC.

This chain uses TRBV28 with TRBJ2-2, with TRBD1 as a possible D gene (6 bases). Germline CDR1 is MDHEN and CDR2 is SYDVKM. V was cut by 1 base and J by 5 bases, with 14 bases left in between. This CDR3 contains 16 residues. The CDR3 coding sequence is TGTGCCAGCAGTTTATCCCCCAGGGGAAGTACCGGGGAGCTGTTTTTT. Its translation is CASSLSPRGSTGELFF.

CDR3 sequence (DNA): TGTGCCAGTAGTATATTCACAGGGGGCAAGAACGAGCAGTACTTC. Amino acid sequence: CASSIFTGGKNEQYF. This chain connects TRBV19 to TRBJ2-7; 9 positions agree with TRBD1. There are 15 residues in the CDR3. Looked up from germline, CDR1 is LNHDA and CDR2 is SQIVND (reference sequence). V was clipped by 2 bases and J by 5 bases; unmatched bases: 7.

This chain uses TRBV7-9 with TRBJ1-6, with TRBD1 as a possible D gene (5 bases). Trimming stripped 5 bases from V and 5 bases from J, with 16 bases between. The CDR3 runs 16 residues. Germline-derived CDR1 and CDR2 are SEHNR and FQNEAQ (reference sequence). The CDR3 reads CASSPPPRENNSPLHF. The CDR3 DNA reads TGTGCCAGCAGCCCTCCTCCCAGGGAAAATAATTCACCCCTCCACTTT.

The chain is built from TRBV6-5 and TRBJ1-4; the D is unclear. V gave up 4 bases and J gave up 7 bases, with 19 bases separating them. CDR3 length equals 16 residues. The germline V gene encodes CDR1 MNHEY and CDR2 SVGAGI. CDR3 sequence (DNA): TGTGCCAGCAGTTGCGCTAGGCCACCGTTAGGTGAAAAACTGTTTTTT. Translation: CASSCARPPLGEKLFF.